The table lists the clone carrying this T cell receptor beta chain with many counts. Its antigen remains unknown. The data stem from a study of human T cells and chemical hapten exposure. Study results and limitations: Clustering by CDR3 similarity yielded significantly more large clusters from expanded TCRs than controls.

Individual cDNA molecules had unique molecular identifiers attached to them by the library. In TCRdb, the RACE reads were re-called with MiXCR into one record per CDR3 protein. The data contain 80,000 to 100,000 distinct CDR3 sequences, 8% to 10% of them singletons. The sample's time point: pre-sensitization, week 0. Described treatment: therapeutic diphenylcyclopropenone sensitization with weekly scalp DPC. The germline V gene has CDR1 ENHRY and CDR2 SYGVKD. The CDR3 length is 12 residues. After removal of 11 bases from V and 8 bases from J, the junction contained 8 bases not matched to a gene. The source of this sequence is a woman aged 35 to 49 with alopecia areata. Some clones in this sample may be carry-over from other donors' samples. The source was whole blood, collected in connection with sensitization to the hapten diphenylcyclopropenone (DPC). J is TRBJ1-2 and V is TRBV10-3; 10 positions match TRBD1. CDR3 loop: CAAGQGTAGYTF. The DNA of the CDR3 is TGTGCCGCGGGACAGGGGACCGCCGGCTACACCTTC.